A selection of T cell receptor beta chains follows, all from one sample in a study of shared clonotypes between healthy human individuals. Method: immunoSEQ multiplex PCR; TCRdb's copy keeps in-frame clones and lacks some. Of around 430,000 clones in the sample, around 79% were seen once. The sequenced sample was PBMCs. The receptor source for this set is a middle-aged woman in good health. Some clones in this sample may be carry-over from other donors' samples. The CDR3 runs from the conserved cysteine through the conserved F or W. The D gene is left open where the match is weak. A row's size may be missing; if present it is once, few, many or a size class.

cdr3_length d_call clone_size j_call v_call cdr3_aa cdr3_nt
14 TRBD1 - TRBJ2-5 TRBV7-7 CASSGTGGEETQYF TGTGCTAGCAGCGGGACAGGGGGTGAAGAGACCCAGTACTTC
13 - - TRBJ2-3 TRBV9 CASSSPDGDTQYF TGTGCCAGCAGCTCCCCAGACGGAGATACGCAGTATTTT
17 TRBD2 - TRBJ2-5 TRBV4-2 CASSQGTSGSVQETQYF TGTGCCAGCAGCCAAGGGACTAGCGGGAGTGTGCAAGAGACCCAGTACTTC
16 TRBD2 few TRBJ2-2 TRBV7-9 CASSSTSGQNTGELFF TGTGCCAGCAGCTCGACTAGCGGGCAGAACACCGGGGAGCTGTTTTTT
15 TRBD1 - TRBJ2-2 TRBV5-1 CASSYGQGVAGELFF TGCGCCAGCAGTTACGGACAGGGGGTAGCCGGGGAGCTGTTTTTT
16 TRBD1 - TRBJ2-1 TRBV18 CASSPPTGGPYNEQFF TGTGCCAGCTCACCCCCAACAGGGGGCCCCTACAATGAGCAGTTCTTC
17 - - TRBJ1-2 TRBV27 CASSLSEVTGLRYGYTF TGTGCCAGCAGTTTATCGGAGGTAACCGGGCTGCGGTATGGCTACACCTTC
13 - - TRBJ1-1 TRBV2 CASRGQLNTEAFF TGTGCCAGCAGAGGACAGTTGAACACTGAAGCTTTCTTT
14 - - TRBJ1-3 TRBV5-1 CASSLVGLGNTIYF TGCGCCAGCAGCTTGGTAGGGCTCGGAAACACCATATATTTT
18 - few TRBJ2-2 TRBV5-1 CASSHGANRVSLTGELFF TGCGCCAGCAGCCACGGGGCCAACCGTGTTTCCCTGACCGGGGAGCTGTTTTTT
15 TRBD2 - TRBJ2-3 TRBV27 CASGPAGGGTDTQYF TGTGCCAGTGGACCGGCGGGAGGTGGCACAGATACGCAGTATTTT
19 - - TRBJ1-5 TRBV18 CASSPGRVNRAYSNQPQHF TGTGCCAGCTCACCAGGGAGGGTGAACAGGGCCTATAGCAATCAGCCCCAGCATTTT
15 TRBD2 once TRBJ2-7 TRBV5-4 CASSLSTSGSEEQYF TGTGCCAGCAGCTTGTCGACTAGCGGGAGTGAAGAGCAGTACTTC
15 TRBD1 few TRBJ2-7 TRBV7-8 CASRAGTGTTYEQYF TGTGCCAGCAGGGCCGGGACAGGGACTACCTACGAGCAGTACTTC
16 - - TRBJ1-3 TRBV11-2 CASSLDPFTRANTIYF TGTGCCAGCAGCTTAGATCCGTTTACCAGGGCGAACACCATATATTTT
15 TRBD2 - TRBJ2-2 TRBV7-8 CASSLEVAGAGELFF TGTGCCAGCAGCTTAGAAGTAGCGGGAGCCGGGGAGCTGTTTTTT
16 TRBD2 - TRBJ2-1 TRBV5-1 CASSLGGGRTYNEQFF TGCGCCAGCAGCTTGGGGGGCGGGAGAACCTACAATGAGCAGTTCTTC
13 - - TRBJ2-5 TRBV13 CASSLISQETQYF TGTGCCAGCAGCTTAATAAGCCAAGAGACCCAGTACTTC
13 - few TRBJ2-7 TRBV2 CASSSNWSYEQYF TGTGCCAGCAGTTCCAACTGGTCCTACGAGCAGTACTTC
15 - - TRBJ1-4 TRBV7-3 CASSLSGRADEKLFF TGTGCCAGCAGCTTAAGCGGCAGGGCGGATGAAAAACTGTTTTTT
15 TRBD2 - TRBJ2-7 TRBV7-9 CASSSGLANSYEQYF TGTGCCAGCAGTTCCGGACTAGCGAACTCCTACGAGCAGTACTTC
13 TRBD2 many TRBJ2-1 TRBV4-3 CASSQGLAGAWFF TGCGCCAGCAGCCAGGGACTAGCGGGAGCCTGGTTCTTC
12 - - TRBJ1-2 TRBV14 CATSRGDYGYTF TGTGCCACCTCAAGAGGAGACTATGGCTACACCTTC
15 TRBD2 - TRBJ2-7 TRBV27 CASSPTSSGRHEQYF TGTGCCAGCAGCCCTACTTCTAGCGGGAGGCACGAGCAGTACTTC
14 - - TRBJ2-7 TRBV10-1 CASSESTSSYEQYF TGCGCCAGCAGTGAGTCAACTAGCTCCTACGAGCAGTACTTC
15 - - TRBJ1-1 TRBV18 CASSLGTRTGTEAFF TGTGCCAGCTCACTGGGGACCCGGACGGGCACTGAAGCTTTCTTT
13 - - TRBJ2-2 TRBV28 CASSLPDHRELFF TGTGCCAGCAGTTTACCTGATCACCGGGAGCTGTTTTTT
15 - - TRBJ1-1 TRBV7-6 CASSAYPSANTEAFF TGTGCCAGCAGCGCATATCCTAGCGCGAACACTGAAGCTTTCTTT
15 - - TRBJ2-7 TRBV5-1 CASSLTPGYADEQYF TGCGCCAGCAGCTTAACCCCGGGCTACGCCGACGAGCAGTACTTC
15 TRBD2 - TRBJ2-7 TRBV27 CASSLSGLAAYEQYF TGTGCCAGCAGTTTATCCGGACTAGCGGCCTACGAGCAGTACTTC
15 - - TRBJ2-7 TRBV28 CASSLYQVGSYEQYF TGTGCCAGCAGTTTATACCAGGTTGGGTCCTACGAGCAGTACTTC
16 - once TRBJ2-5 TRBV14 CASSQIRTGPMETQYF TGTGCCAGCAGCCAGATTCGTACTGGGCCGATGGAGACCCAGTACTTC
15 - - TRBJ2-1 TRBV5-4 CASSLVAGSVNEQFF TGTGCCAGCAGCTTGGTCGCAGGGAGTGTCAATGAGCAGTTCTTC
15 TRBD2 - TRBJ2-7 TRBV27 CASSAIAGGTYEQYF TGTGCCAGCAGTGCCATAGCGGGGGGGACCTACGAGCAGTACTTC
13 - many TRBJ2-1 TRBV6-1 CASSEDSYNEQFF TGTGCCAGCAGTGAAGACAGCTACAATGAGCAGTTCTTC
14 - - TRBJ2-5 TRBV5-4 CASSLEGVEETQYF TGTGCCAGCAGCTTGGAAGGTGTTGAAGAGACCCAGTACTTC
14 - - TRBJ2-7 TRBV7-9 CASSLGGPTYEQYF TGTGCCAGCAGCTTGGGGGGACCAACCTACGAGCAGTACTTC
13 - - TRBJ2-4 TRBV27 CASSFNNRGIQYF TGTGCCAGCAGTTTTAATAATCGGGGCATTCAGTACTTC